These 7 T cell receptor beta chains share one sample of origin, sequenced in a study of shared clonotypes between healthy human individuals. TCRdb keeps only in-frame clones here, not all; method: immunoSEQ multiplex PCR. The repertoire consists of around 2,000,000 clones, with 90% to 95% occurring once and the leading ten covering more than 1.5%. Naive CD8 cells comprised CD45RO-negative, CCR7-positively selected cells, excluding terminally differentiated effector memory CD45RA+ cells. The sample taken for sequencing was naive CD8+ T cells from PBMCs. The receptors were sampled from a man younger than 30 in good health. Some clones in this sample may be carry-over from other donors' samples.

CDR3 in amino acids: CAWSGELAGAYEQYF. The CDR3 DNA reads as TGTGCCTGGAGCGGGGAGCTAGCGGGAGCCTACGAGCAGTACTTC. V usage is TRBV30 and J usage is TRBJ2-7, with 10 bases aligning to TRBD2. CDR1 is GTSNPN, CDR2 SVGIG, per germline (reference sequence). The CDR3 runs 15 residues. Unmatched junction bases numbered 7, after V lost 3 bases and J lost 2 bases.

This chain joins TRBV19 and TRBJ2-7, with no clear D. V was pared by 0 bases and J by 3 bases, with 12 bases between. The germline CDR1 and CDR2 sequences are LNHDA and SQIVND (reference sequence). The CDR3 is 15 amino acids. CDR3 in DNA: TGTGCCAGTAGTATAGAGGTAGGCCGTCTCTACGAGCAGTACTTC. As protein: CASSIEVGRLYEQYF.

This chain links TRBV29-1 with TRBJ2-3, with 13 nucleotides matching TRBD2. Germline CDR1 and CDR2: SQVTM and ANQGSEA. V lost 6 bases, J lost 4 bases, and 19 bases stayed unmatched. The CDR3 spans 19 residues. The CDR3: CSVNRGTSGRADPPDTQYF. As DNA, the CDR3 is TGCAGCGTGAACAGGGGCACTAGCGGGAGGGCCGATCCCCCAGATACGCAGTATTTT.

This chain uses TRBV4-3 with TRBJ2-3; TRBD2 matches at 8 bases. The ends lost 0 bases at V and 4 bases at J; junction bases unmatched: 9. From germline, CDR1 is LGHNA and CDR2 YSLEER. There are 17 residues in the CDR3. The CDR3 loop reads CASSQDRGSGVSDTQYF. The DNA for the CDR3 is TGCGCCAGCAGCCAAGATAGGGGTAGCGGGGTCTCAGATACGCAGTATTTT.

V usage is TRBV30 and J usage is TRBJ2-5; no clear D. Germline values: CDR1 GTSNPN, CDR2 SVGIG (reference sequence). V was clipped by 0 bases and J by 1 base, with 15 bases between them. There are 16 residues in the CDR3. In DNA form, the CDR3 reads TGTGCCTGGAGTGTACGAGAGGACGGCATCCAAGAGACCCAGTACTTC. The encoded protein is CAWSVREDGIQETQYF.

The chain is built from TRBV4-3 and TRBJ1-6; D possibly corresponds to TRBD1 (6 bases). There are 16 residues in the CDR3. CDR1 is LGHNA, CDR2 YSLEER, per germline. The V and J ends lost 5 bases and 8 bases respectively, with 19 bases between them. The chain's CDR3 is CASSTNAQDRHSPLHF. The CDR3 coding sequence is TGCGCCAGCAGCACCAACGCCCAGGACAGACATTCACCCCTCCACTTT.

This chain connects TRBV27 to TRBJ1-1; no reliable D call. Trimming removed 5 bases at V and 2 bases at J, with 12 bases between. CDR1 MNHEY and CDR2 SMNVEV come from the germline V gene (reference sequence). This CDR3 is built from 14 residues. This chain's CDR3 is CASSPSRLNTEAFF. The CDR3 DNA reads TGTGCCAGCAGTCCTTCCCGACTAAACACTGAAGCTTTCTTT.